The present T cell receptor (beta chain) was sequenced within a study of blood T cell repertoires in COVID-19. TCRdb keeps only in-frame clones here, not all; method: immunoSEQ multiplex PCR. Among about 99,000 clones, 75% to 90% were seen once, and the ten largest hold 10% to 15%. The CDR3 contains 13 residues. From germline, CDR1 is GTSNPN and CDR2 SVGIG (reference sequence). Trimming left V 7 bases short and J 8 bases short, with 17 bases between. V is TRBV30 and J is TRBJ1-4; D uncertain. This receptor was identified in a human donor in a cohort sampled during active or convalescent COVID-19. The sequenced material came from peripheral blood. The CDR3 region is CALEGLGGEKLFF. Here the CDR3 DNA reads TGTGCCTTGGAAGGATTAGGAGGCGAAAAACTGTTTTTT.